These 14 T cell receptor beta chains were sequenced from one sample in a study of OX40 agonist ivuxolimab in advanced cancers. Using immunoSEQ multiplex PCR, the repertoire was profiled, and TCRdb retains in-frame clones only, with some absent. The table includes around 26,000 clones, 75% to 85% detected once. The sample was CD4+ or CD8+ T cells sorted from blood, taken in a trial of the OX40 agonist ivuxolimab. The receptors stem from an adult with an advanced solid tumor such as melanoma, head and neck, liver or kidney cancer.

The chain is built from TRBV5-7 and TRBJ2-1; 8 positions agree with TRBD2. TRBV5-7 falls under the ORF class, with uncertain function. J was trimmed by 0 bases and V by 4 bases; bases with no gene match: 3. The CDR3 spans 15 residues. CDR3 loop: CASSIGGGSYNEQFF. The CDR3 nucleotides read TGTGCCAGCAGCATCGGGGGGGGCTCCTACAATGAGCAGTTCTTC.

The rearrangement joins TRBV7-9 to TRBJ2-1; TRBD2 matches at 14 bases. The CDR3 loop spans 19 amino acids. With 5 bases clipped from V and 5 bases from J, the junction kept 14 bases outside the gene matches. Germline CDR1 SEHNR, CDR2 FQNEAQ (reference sequence). The CDR3 is CASSPRIRGTSGSHNEQFF. CDR3 DNA sequence: TGTGCCAGCAGCCCGCGAATTAGGGGGACTAGCGGGAGTCACAATGAGCAGTTCTTC.

This sequence joins TRBV28 and TRBJ2-7; D call uncertain. Trimming pared 6 bases from V and 2 bases from J, leaving 5 bases between. The CDR3 has 11 residues. In germline, CDR1 is MDHEN, CDR2 SYDVKM. The CDR3 is CASSHPYEQYF. CDR3 in DNA: TGTGCCAGCAGCCACCCCTACGAGCAGTACTTC.

The chain joins TRBV4-1 to TRBJ1-4, with D tentatively TRBD1 (6 bases). Trimming took 1 base from V and 8 from J, leaving 11 bases between them. The CDR3 is 14 amino acids. Looked up from germline, CDR1 is MGHRA and CDR2 is YSYEKL. CDR3 nucleotide sequence: TGCGCCAGCAGCCAAGGACCAGGGGCGGAAAAACTGTTTTTT. Protein: CASSQGPGAEKLFF.

The genes are TRBV9 and TRBJ1-1; D is ambiguous. This CDR3 is 13 amino acids long. Trimming took 3 bases from V and 1 from J, leaving 7 bases between them. Germline V gene lookup returns CDR1 SGDLS and CDR2 YYNGEE. For the CDR3, the DNA is TGTGCCAGCAGCGCTCAAGGGAACACTGAAGCTTTCTTT. As protein: CASSAQGNTEAFF.

This chain connects TRBV9 to TRBJ2-1; the D is unclear. V gave up 1 base and J gave up 6 bases, with 14 bases separating them. The CDR3 is made up of 15 amino acids. Germline CDR1 and CDR2: SGDLS and YYNGEE. In DNA form, the CDR3 reads TGTGCCAGCAGCGTATCCAAGGTAACAGCCAATGAGCAGTTCTTC. Translation: CASSVSKVTANEQFF.

This chain joins TRBV6-1 and TRBJ2-1; D remains ambiguous. This CDR3 is 13 amino acids long. Germline V gene data show CDR1 as MNHNS and CDR2 as SASEGT. The V and J ends lost 3 bases and 9 bases respectively, with 12 bases between them. This CDR3 is CASSEDHWGEQFF. The CDR3 coding sequence is TGTGCCAGCAGTGAGGACCATTGGGGTGAGCAGTTCTTC.

The rearrangement links TRBV19 to TRBJ2-2; D unresolved. V lost 5 bases, J lost 2 bases, and 9 bases lay in between. CDR1 and CDR2 (germline): LNHDA, SQIVND (reference sequence). The CDR3 length is 14 residues. The CDR3 here is CASSSGANTGELFF. The CDR3 DNA reads as TGTGCCAGTAGTTCCGGAGCAAACACCGGGGAGCTGTTTTTT.

This chain uses TRBV4-3 with TRBJ2-7; D may be TRBD1 (5 bases). Looked up from germline, CDR1 is LGHNA and CDR2 is YSLEER. Trimming removed 1 base from V and 0 bases from J, with 7 bases in between. The CDR3 loop spans 14 amino acids. CDR3 protein: CASSQADNSYEQYF. The CDR3 DNA follows: TGCGCCAGCAGCCAAGCGGACAACTCCTACGAGCAGTACTTC.

The chain combines TRBV5-8 with TRBJ2-7, with 10 bases matching TRBD2. Germline loops: CDR1 SGHTS, CDR2 YDEGEE. The CDR3 is 17 residues long. Trimming took 2 bases from V and 0 from J; bases not matched to a gene: 8. This CDR3 reads CASSLLHRTSGSYEQYF. The DNA for the CDR3 is TGTGCCAGCAGCTTACTCCACAGGACTAGCGGCTCCTACGAGCAGTACTTC.

In its sample, this clone was seen a few times. The gene calls are TRBV7-9 and TRBJ2-1, with D tentatively TRBD2 (6 bases). Germline V CDR1 and CDR2: SEHNR, FQNEAQ (reference sequence). This CDR3 spans 15 amino acids. V lost 5 bases to trimming and J lost 2 bases, with 13 bases between them. CDR3 protein: CASSPGSLTYNEQFF. The CDR3 nucleotides are TGTGCCAGCAGCCCCGGGAGCCTAACCTACAATGAGCAGTTCTTC.

This clone was observed a few times. This chain links TRBV27 with TRBJ2-3; tentative D call: TRBD2 (7 bases). The germline V gene has CDR1 MNHEY and CDR2 SMNVEV (reference sequence). The length of the CDR3 is 13 residues. V was shortened by 8 bases and J by 2 bases, with 11 bases between the two germline ends. For the CDR3, the DNA is TGTGCCAGCGGGGCGGGGGCCACAGATACGCAGTATTTT. Translation: CASGAGATDTQYF.

This clone was seen only once. This chain uses TRBV19 with TRBJ2-2, with 7 nucleotides matching TRBD1. The ends lost 5 bases at V and 0 bases at J; junction bases unmatched: 9. CDR1 and CDR2 from the germline V gene are LNHDA and SQIVND (reference sequence). This CDR3 contains 17 residues. The CDR3 sequence is CASSGIGTVTNTGELFF. DNA for the CDR3: TGTGCCAGTAGTGGGATAGGGACAGTCACGAACACCGGGGAGCTGTTTTTT.

This CDR3 is CASSPGTGNGYTF. As DNA, the CDR3 is TGTGCCAGCAGTCCCGGGACAGGGAATGGCTACACCTTC. V and J are TRBV7-9 and TRBJ1-2, with 9 nucleotides matching TRBD1. Germline values: CDR1 SEHNR, CDR2 FQNEAQ (reference sequence). V lost 6 bases to trimming and J lost 6 bases; unmatched junction nucleotides: 5. This CDR3 comprises 13 residues.